Listed below are T cell receptor beta chains from one sample, sequenced in a study of cytomegalovirus exposure and HLA in healthy donors. The repertoire was sequenced with immunoSEQ multiplex PCR; TCRdb's copy has only in-frame clones and lacks some. The table shows about 160,000 clones, with 80% occurring only once. Sequenced material: PBMCs. The receptors originated from a male donor in good health and CMV-seropositive. CDR3s include the opening cysteine and the closing phenylalanine or tryptophan. The D gene is left open where the match is weak. Some rows have no size entry. The others give once, few or many, or a class for an expanded clone.

>many|-|TRBJ2-7|13|TRBV7-6
TGTGCCAGCAGCTTAGAGATAGCTTACGAGCAGTACTTC
CASSLEIAYEQYF
>-|TRBD2|TRBJ2-7|14|TRBV11-3
TGTGCCAGCAGCTTAAGCGGGATCGCCTACGAGCAGTACTTC
CASSLSGIAYEQYF
>-|-|TRBJ1-1|16|TRBV21-1
TGTGCCAGCAGCAAGTCCGGGACAGGGTATTTCACTGAAGCTTTCTTT
CASSKSGTGYFTEAFF
>-|TRBD1|TRBJ1-1|15|TRBV27
TGTGCCAGCAGTTTCTCCGGGACAGGGAACACTGAAGCTTTCTTT
CASSFSGTGNTEAFF
>-|-|TRBJ2-7|13|TRBV27
TGTGCCAGCAGTCCCAGGTCCTCCTACGAGCAGTACTTC
CASSPRSSYEQYF
>-|-|TRBJ2-2|16|TRBV28
TGTGCCAGCAGTTTTATGAGACTAAGGATCGCCGGGGAGCTGTTTTTT
CASSFMRLRIAGELFF
>-|-|TRBJ1-3|15|TRBV2
TGTGCCAGCGGAGGGATCCCTAGCTCTGGAAACACCATATATTTT
CASGGIPSSGNTIYF
>-|TRBD2|TRBJ2-1|21|TRBV4-2
TGTGCCAGCAGCCCACAATTCCGGGACAGGGTTGGGACTAGCGGATACAATGAGCAGTTCTTC
CASSPQFRDRVGTSGYNEQFF
>-|-|TRBJ2-7|17|TRBV4-2
TGTGCCAGCAGCCGGGATCCTTCGACAGGACTCTCCTACGAGCAGTACTTC
CASSRDPSTGLSYEQYF
>-|TRBD1|TRBJ1-6|18|TRBV27
TGTGCCAGCAGTTTATCCGGGACAGGGGGCTCCTATAATTCACCCCTCCACTTT
CASSLSGTGGSYNSPLHF
>-|TRBD2|TRBJ2-3|18|TRBV4-3
TGCGCCAGCAGCCAAGATCACAGGACTAGCGGGAAATGGAATACGCAGTATTTT
CASSQDHRTSGKWNTQYF
>-|-|TRBJ1-5|15|TRBV7-2
TGTGCCAGCACCGCGGCCCCCAGTAGCAATCAGCCCCAGCATTTT
CASTAAPSSNQPQHF
>-|-|TRBJ1-1|15|TRBV7-8
TGTGCCAGCAGCAACCCTTGGGGGCGCAGCACTGAAGCTTTCTTT
CASSNPWGRSTEAFF
>-|-|TRBJ2-1|20|TRBV5-1
TGCGCCAGCAGCCGCAAGCAGACACGGGACTTCACCAGCTCCTACAATGAGCAGTTCTTC
CASSRKQTRDFTSSYNEQFF
>-|-|TRBJ1-2|14|TRBV9
TGTGCCAGCAGCGTATCTGATCAGGGAAATGGCTACACCTTC
CASSVSDQGNGYTF
>-|-|TRBJ2-7|11|TRBV6-5
TGTGCCAGCAGTACCACTTACGAGCAGTACTTC
CASSTTYEQYF
>-|-|TRBJ1-1|14|TRBV6-6
TGTGCCAGCAGACTAACAGGGACGGACACTGAAGCTTTCTTT
CASRLTGTDTEAFF
>once|-|TRBJ2-3|15|TRBV9
TGTGCCAGCAGCGGCGGACTGTGGGGCACAGATACGCAGTATTTT
CASSGGLWGTDTQYF
>few|-|TRBJ1-1|13|TRBV14
TGTGCCAGCTCGGTGGGGGGGGTAACTGAAGCTTTCTTT
CASSVGGVTEAFF
>-|TRBD2|TRBJ2-7|16|TRBV28
TGTGCCAGCAGTCTTATAGATAGCGGGAGAATCAGCGAGCAGTACTTC
CASSLIDSGRISEQYF
>-|-|TRBJ1-2|14|TRBV14
TGTGCCAGCAGCCAAGTTGACAGGCTACATGGCTACACCTTC
CASSQVDRLHGYTF
>-|TRBD1|TRBJ1-2|15|TRBV18
TGTGCCAGCTCACCCGGGACAGGGGGCGACTATGGCTACACCTTC
CASSPGTGGDYGYTF
>-|-|TRBJ2-7|15|TRBV14
TGTGCCAGCAGCCAAGTGGGGGGAGGCATCCGAGAGCAGTACTTC
CASSQVGGGIREQYF
>-|TRBD2|TRBJ2-1|13|TRBV10-3
TGTGCCATCGGGGTAGCGGGGGGCAATGAGCAGTTCTTC
CAIGVAGGNEQFF
>-|TRBD1|TRBJ1-2|14|TRBV19
TGTGCCAGTAAGCCCCGACAGGGCCAATATGGCTACACCTTC
CASKPRQGQYGYTF